This note documents a single T cell receptor (beta chain) sequence. What it recognizes is unknown. This CDR3 is also generated by other DNA sequences in the sample. Trimming removed 6 bases at V and 1 base at J, with 15 bases between. CDR1 is ENHRY, CDR2 SYGVKD, per germline. CDR3 size: 15 residues. The PCR was carried out with 60 Vbeta primers and 13 Jbeta primers. Measured with immunoSEQ multiplex PCR; TCRdb has only the in-frame clones, and not every one. The table records roughly 110,000 clones, less than 85% of them present only once. This entry belongs to a study of cytomegalovirus exposure and HLA in healthy donors. Study summary: Around 78 million unique TCRs, all from HLA-typed donors, were included in an early release of the data. Study-wide results and caveats: In a later analysis, TCR beta V- and J-gene trimming was associated with a missense DCLRE1C variant. There were reportedly fewer N-insertions in an Asian-associated ancestry cluster than the roughly 680-donor mean, in a later analysis. Owing to their indistinguishability, certain V segments, notably TRBV6-2 and TRBV6-3, were excluded.

V gene TRBV10-3 combines with J gene TRBJ1-1; TRBD1 might be the D (6 bases). This receptor was taken from a man aged 55 to 70 in good health and CMV-seronegative. The sample comprised PBMCs. CDR3 nucleotide sequence: TGTGCCATCAGGAGTACCGGGACATCGAACACTGAAGCTTTCTTT. This translates into CAIRSTGTSNTEAFF.